This T cell receptor beta chain is from a study of molecular identifiers for immune sequencing clone quantification. General study findings and limits: The share of molecules held by clones above 20 RNA copies was over 97% in effector cells and under 1% in naive cells.

This clonotype occurred many times. Its matching antigen is unknown. Each CDR3 protein gets one entry after TCRdb re-called the PCR reads with MiXCR. This table holds roughly 65,000 distinct CDR3 sequences, 15% to 20% found once. Naive CD8 libraries came from about 20,000 to 1,000,000 sorted cells with 10%, 30% or 50% RNA. The CDR3 extends over 13 amino acids. The V gene lost 3 bases and the J gene lost 4 bases, with 9 bases spanning the gap. The germline CDR1 and CDR2 sequences are KGHDR and SFDVKD. The TCR comes from a human donor in good health. Some libraries in this study had Jurkat cell RNA spiked in. The sequenced material came from naive CD8+ T cells from blood, with Jurkat cell RNA spiked in. Stated subset: FACS-sorted CD8+CD4-CCR7+CD45RA+ naive T cells. This rearrangement joins TRBV24-1 to TRBJ2-7; the D is unclear. The CDR3 region has the DNA TGTGCCACCAGTGATCCTCAGGAGTACGAGCAGTACTTC. Residues: CATSDPQEYEQYF.